These 5 T cell receptor beta chains share one sample of origin, sequenced in a study of neurological immune-mediated disorders. TCRdb reprocessed the 5' RACE reads via MiXCR and lists one record per CDR3 protein. The table shows roughly 21,000 distinct CDR3 sequences, with around 15% occurring only once. Material for sequencing was PBMCs. Receptors originate from a female donor with HTLV-1-associated myelopathy (HAM/TSP).

This clonotype was found many times. This sequence joins TRBV12-3 or TRBV12-4 and TRBJ2-7, with D perhaps TRBD2 (6 bases). This CDR3 contains 15 residues. Trimming stripped 5 bases from V and 5 bases from J, with 19 bases between. The CDR3 nucleotides are TGTGCCAGCAGTATTCTCGGGGATGAGCGGGACGAGCAGTACTTC. This gives the protein CASSILGDERDEQYF.

This clonotype was picked up many times. The gene calls are TRBV20-1 and TRBJ2-7, with D tentatively TRBD1 (5 bases). The germline CDR1 and CDR2 sequences are DFQATT and SNEGSKA (reference sequence). Trimming stripped 3 bases from V and 4 bases from J, with 13 bases between. This CDR3 comprises 13 residues. CDR3 loop: CSASREPRYEQYF. Written as DNA, the CDR3 is TGCAGTGCTAGCAGGGAACCTCGGTACGAGCAGTACTTC.

The chain carries TRBV5-1 and TRBJ2-7, with 10 bases matching TRBD1. This CDR3 has 15 amino acids. V was clipped by 1 base and J by 5 bases; unmatched bases: 6. Looked up from germline, CDR1 is SGHRS and CDR2 is YFSETQ. The CDR3 DNA sequence: TGCGCCAGCAGCTTGTGGGACAGGGGAATCCACGAGCAGTACTTC. It yields the protein CASSLWDRGIHEQYF.

This clonotype was detected ten times or more. The chain uses TRBV5-1 and TRBJ2-7, with TRBD1 matching 9 bases. Germline assignment: CDR1 SGHRS and CDR2 YFSETQ. The CDR3 spans 16 residues. Trimming removed 0 bases from V and 2 bases from J; junction bases left unmatched: 6. DNA for the CDR3: TGCGCCAGCAGCTTGGCTCCCGGGACAGGGACCTACGAGCAGTACTTC. This sequence encodes CASSLAPGTGTYEQYF.

CDR3 DNA: TGTGCCAGCAGCGAGGGCGGAAGGGACATTCAGTACTTC. It is translated as CASSEGGRDIQYF. The chain employs TRBV11-1 and TRBJ2-4, with D tentatively TRBD2 (5 bases). Germline V lookup: CDR1 SGHAT, CDR2 FQDESV (reference sequence). The ends were cut back, 5 bases at V and 8 bases at J, with 13 bases in the middle. CDR3 length: 13 residues.